This record concerns one TCR beta chain sequence. The data derive from a study of T cell clonotyping in hematopoietic cell transplantation. Specified time point: recipient sample about 28 days before transplant, after cytoreduction. Here immunoSEQ multiplex PCR was the method, and the copy in TCRdb shows in-frame clones only, minus some. This sample has 16,000 or so clones, with roughly 93% found just once. Germline V gene sequence: CDR1 MGHDK, CDR2 SYGVNS. This CDR3 contains 13 residues. The V end was cut by 4 bases, the J end by 6 bases, with 11 bases between. This clonotype originated in a young man with biphenotypic leukemia. Some clones in this sample may be carry-over from other donors' samples. The specimen comprised peripheral blood mononuclear cells, sampled before stem cell transplant. This chain links TRBV25-1 with TRBJ2-3; no definite D call. CDR3 residues: CASSGFSADTQYF. CDR3 sequence (DNA): TGTGCCAGCAGTGGATTTTCGGCGGATACGCAGTATTTT.